Here is one T cell receptor (beta chain) with its context. As yet, its antigen is unknown. The record originates from a study of OX40 agonist ivuxolimab in advanced cancers. At the level of the study: The treatment was a fully human IgG2 OX40 agonist, ivuxolimab. Previous treatment with anti-PD-1, anti-PD-L1 or anti-CTLA-4 therapy was allowed; roughly 40% had received some. Partial responses, seen in three patients, involved one hepatocellular carcinoma and two cutaneous melanomas. Points from the study as a whole: The study found among the lowest clonal expansion in partial responders at 0.1-3.0 mg/kg.

Measured with immunoSEQ multiplex PCR; TCRdb has only the in-frame clones, and not every one. The top ten clones hold less than 0.55% of a sample with over 50,000 clones, roughly 85% of them seen once. This TCR was sampled from an adult with an advanced solid tumor such as melanoma, head and neck, liver or kidney cancer. Sequences were derived from CD4+ or CD8+ T cells sorted from blood, sampled in a trial of the OX40 agonist ivuxolimab.

The CDR3 sequence is CASSLGQEIGDEQFF. The CDR3 bases are TGCGCCAGCAGCTTGGGACAGGAGATCGGCGATGAGCAGTTCTTC. The J gene is TRBJ2-1, the V gene TRBV5-1; perhaps TRBD1 as D (6 bases). Germline lookup yields CDR1 SGHRS and CDR2 YFSETQ. Deletions cut 0 bases from V and 8 bases from J, with 15 bases between. The CDR3 covers 15 residues.